This is a list of T cell receptor beta chains from one sample in a study of beta chain features in type 1 diabetes. Clones were sequenced by immunoSEQ multiplex PCR, and TCRdb holds only the in-frame ones, with some missing. Of approximately 27,000 clones listed, roughly 53% were seen once; the top ten hold more than 0.3%. Input material: stem cell memory CD4+ T cells from blood. The receptors here all came from a man younger than 45 with type 1 diabetes. Each CDR3 is given with its conserved first and last residue. Fields, in order: D gene, clone size, J gene, V gene, CDR3 protein, CDR3 DNA. A D gene is named only where the DNA matches it firmly. Some rows mark clone size as missing; the rest say once, few, many or name a class of expanded clone.

D: -
size: medium-sized
J: TRBJ2-7
V: TRBV30
CDR3: CASQEASYEQYF
DNA: TGTGCTTCTCAGGAAGCCTCCTACGAGCAGTACTTC

D: -
size: -
J: TRBJ2-5
V: TRBV25-1
CDR3: CASSSGGQETQYF
DNA: TGTGCCAGCAGCTCCGGGGGTCAAGAGACCCAGTACTTC

D: TRBD2
size: -
J: TRBJ2-2
V: TRBV27
CDR3: CASASGGAGTGELFF
DNA: TGTGCCAGCGCCTCCGGGGGGGCAGGGACCGGGGAGCTGTTTTTT

D: TRBD2
size: few
J: TRBJ2-7
V: TRBV5-1
CDR3: CASSSISGSPEQYF
DNA: TGCGCCAGCAGCTCAATTAGCGGGAGTCCCGAGCAGTACTTC

D: -
size: -
J: TRBJ1-4
V: TRBV2
CDR3: CASAGDAGKEKLFF
DNA: TGTGCCAGCGCAGGGGATGCAGGGAAAGAAAAACTGTTTTTT

D: -
size: once
J: TRBJ2-3
V: TRBV18
CDR3: CASSPSVREDTQYF
DNA: TGTGCCAGCTCACCTTCGGTGAGGGAAGATACGCAGTATTTT

D: TRBD1
size: -
J: TRBJ1-6
V: TRBV2
CDR3: CASSDKGGQTPYSPLHF
DNA: TGTGCCAGCAGTGATAAGGGGGGACAGACCCCCTATTCACCCCTCCACTTT

D: -
size: -
J: TRBJ2-7
V: TRBV5-4
CDR3: CASSLEGISYEQYF
DNA: TGTGCCAGCAGCTTGGAGGGGATCTCCTACGAGCAGTACTTC

D: -
size: few
J: TRBJ1-5
V: TRBV10-3
CDR3: CAISESGTQSQPQHF
DNA: TGTGCCATCAGTGAGTCAGGGACACAGAGTCAGCCCCAGCATTTT

D: -
size: -
J: TRBJ1-5
V: TRBV30
CDR3: CAWSVQRAQPQHF
DNA: TGTGCCTGGAGTGTACAGAGGGCTCAGCCCCAGCATTTT

D: TRBD1
size: -
J: TRBJ1-5
V: TRBV2
CDR3: CASSDTDRGWDQPQHF
DNA: TGTGCCAGCAGTGATACGGACAGGGGTTGGGATCAGCCCCAGCATTTT

D: TRBD1
size: -
J: TRBJ2-2
V: TRBV5-1
CDR3: CASSGGQVDTGELFF
DNA: TGCGCCAGCAGCGGTGGACAGGTCGACACCGGGGAGCTGTTTTTT

D: -
size: -
J: TRBJ2-4
V: TRBV29-1
CDR3: CSGGEGDSTKNIQYF
DNA: TGCAGCGGCGGTGAGGGAGATTCCACCAAAAACATTCAGTACTTC